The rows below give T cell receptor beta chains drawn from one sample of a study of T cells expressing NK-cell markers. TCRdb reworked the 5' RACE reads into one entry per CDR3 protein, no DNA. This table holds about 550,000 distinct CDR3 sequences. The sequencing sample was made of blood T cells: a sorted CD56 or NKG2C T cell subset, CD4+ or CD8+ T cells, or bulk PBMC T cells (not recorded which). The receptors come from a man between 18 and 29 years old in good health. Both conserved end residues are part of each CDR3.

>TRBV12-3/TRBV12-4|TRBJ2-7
CASSLLAGAYEQYF
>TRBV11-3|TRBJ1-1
CASSLVPGQMNTEAFF
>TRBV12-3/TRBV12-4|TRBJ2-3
CASSFKIDPPDTQYF
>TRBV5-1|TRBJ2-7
CASSPGGFPVGDEQYF
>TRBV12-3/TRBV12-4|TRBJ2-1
CASSPDGRVSNEQFF
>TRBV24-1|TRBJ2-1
CATSSSGYDNEQFF
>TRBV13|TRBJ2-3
CASSKTVTGLAGKSTDTQYF
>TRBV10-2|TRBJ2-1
CASLAEVHNYQFF
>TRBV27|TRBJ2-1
CASSLLRGAHNEQFF
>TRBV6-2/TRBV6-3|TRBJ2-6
CASSPMRRNSGANVLTF
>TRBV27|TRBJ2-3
CASSLSRANTDTQYF
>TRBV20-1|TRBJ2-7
CSAGKPGQSVFSYEQYF
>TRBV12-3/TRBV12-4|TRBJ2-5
CASSQQGMETQYF
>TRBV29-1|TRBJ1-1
CSARQGRYTEAFF
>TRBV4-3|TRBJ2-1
CASSQDRRRVHEQFF
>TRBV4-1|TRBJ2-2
CASSHFPAAGGGTGELFF
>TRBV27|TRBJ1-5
CASSYSSNQPQHF
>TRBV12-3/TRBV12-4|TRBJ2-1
CASSLGGQGWGNEQFF
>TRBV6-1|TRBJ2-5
CASRQGPPEWETQYF
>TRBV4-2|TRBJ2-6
CASSHLLAGDSGANVLTF
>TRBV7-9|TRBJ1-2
CASSLASRQNAF
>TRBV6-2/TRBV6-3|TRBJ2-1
CASSYSDGSPRHNEQFF
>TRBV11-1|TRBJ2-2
CASSPKNVRQGYTGELFF
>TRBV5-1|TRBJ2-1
CASSSGLLGHSSYNEQFF
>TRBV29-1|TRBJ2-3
CSVLRGPNTDTQYF
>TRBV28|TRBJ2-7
CASSVNFPPHYEQYF
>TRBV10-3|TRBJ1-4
CAIREQSNEKLFF
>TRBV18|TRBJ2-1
CASSPLSGNVRNEQFF